A selection of T cell receptor beta chains follows, all from one sample in a study of control samples from healthy donors and cancer patients. TCRdb keeps only in-frame clones here, not all; method: immunoSEQ multiplex PCR. This table holds 150,000 to 200,000 clones, 85% to 95% found once. The sample comprised blood. These receptors were obtained from a woman aged 18-29 years in good health. Both conserved end residues are part of each CDR3. Fields, in order: J gene, clone size, D gene, V gene, CDR3 DNA, CDR3 protein. D genes are given only for firm matches. Size is stated for part of the rows, as once, few or many counts, or as a class when the clone is expanded.

TRBJ1-2 NA NA TRBV6-5 TGTGCCAGCACCCAAATGGGATATGGCTACACCTTC CASTQMGYGYTF
TRBJ1-5 NA NA TRBV6-6 TGTGCCAGCAGTTACAGCGGCGTGGGTAATCAGCCCCAGCATTTT CASSYSGVGNQPQHF
TRBJ1-1 NA NA TRBV11-2 TGTGCCAGCAGCTTAACCCGGAGGCGGTCTGAAGCTTTCTTT CASSLTRRRSEAFF
TRBJ2-5 NA TRBD2 TRBV14 TGTGCCAGCAGCCGATGGGGGGGGAAAGAGACCCAGTACTTC CASSRWGGKETQYF
TRBJ2-1 NA TRBD2 TRBV13 TGTGCCAGCAGCCGTCCTCTGGGACTAGCTTTAAACAATGAGCAGTTCTTC CASSRPLGLALNNEQFF
TRBJ1-2 NA NA TRBV19 TGTGCCAGTAGTATCGGACCGAAGAAATATGGCTACACCTTC CASSIGPKKYGYTF
TRBJ1-3 once NA TRBV21-1 TGTGCCAGCAGCAAAGCACCCGCCTGGAGCTCTGGAAACACCATATATTTT CASSKAPAWSSGNTIYF
TRBJ1-1 NA NA TRBV7-8 TGTGCCAGCAGCTTCGGACTGGTGAACACTGAAGCTTTCTTT CASSFGLVNTEAFF
TRBJ1-6 NA NA TRBV6-6 TGTGCCAGCAGTTACCGGGGGCGAAATTCACCCCTCCACTTT CASSYRGRNSPLHF
TRBJ1-6 NA TRBD1 TRBV11-3 TGTGCCAGCAGCTTAGATGGGACAGGGGTTTCACCCCTCCACTTT CASSLDGTGVSPLHF
TRBJ1-2 NA NA TRBV5-1 TGCGCCAGCAGCTTTAGATTCGGACAGACTAACTATGGCTACACCTTC CASSFRFGQTNYGYTF
TRBJ1-2 NA NA TRBV12-3/TRBV12-4 TGTGCCGCCCGGGGGGGGAACTATGGCTACACCTTC CAARGGNYGYTF
TRBJ1-6 NA NA TRBV24-1 TGTGCCACGTCCAACGGGCCGGGGGCCCTCCACTTT CATSNGPGALHF
TRBJ1-2 NA NA TRBV28 TGTGCCAGCAGTTTCACGGGACGGCTCTATGGCTACACCTTC CASSFTGRLYGYTF
TRBJ1-1 NA NA TRBV11-3 TGTGCCAGCACCCTAGGGGGGAGCACTGAAGCTTTCTTT CASTLGGSTEAFF
TRBJ2-1 NA TRBD2 TRBV7-2 TGTGCCAGCAGCACTAGACTAGCGGGAGTTAGGTACAATGAGCAGTTCTTC CASSTRLAGVRYNEQFF
TRBJ2-3 NA TRBD1 TRBV20-1 TGCAGTGCTAGTACAGGGGGAGATACGCAGTATTTT CSASTGGDTQYF
TRBJ1-4 few NA TRBV3-1/TRBV3-2 TGTGCCAGCGGTCAAGGTCATAATGAAAAACTGTTTTTT CASGQGHNEKLFF
TRBJ1-2 once NA TRBV9 TGTGCCAGCAGCGGAAACAAGTATGGCTACACCTTC CASSGNKYGYTF
TRBJ1-1 NA TRBD1 TRBV25-1 TGTGCCAGCAGTGTCTACAGGGGAAACACTGAAGCTTTCTTT CASSVYRGNTEAFF
TRBJ2-2 NA NA TRBV10-3 TGTGCCATCAACTCTGCGTCCGACACCGGGGAGCTGTTTTTT CAINSASDTGELFF
TRBJ1-1 NA NA TRBV5-1 TGCGCCAGCAGCTTGGAAGGGGGCACTGAAGCTTTCTTT CASSLEGGTEAFF
TRBJ1-6 NA TRBD1 TRBV6-6 TGTGCCAGCAGAACTAGGACAGGGAGCTCACCCCTCCACTTT CASRTRTGSSPLHF
TRBJ2-7 NA TRBD2 TRBV10-1 TGCGCCAGCACCGGGACTATATCGGGAGAGCAGTACTTC CASTGTISGEQYF
TRBJ1-1 NA NA TRBV23-1 TGCGCCAGCAGTCAAACCGGACAGATGAACACTGAAGCTTTCTTT CASSQTGQMNTEAFF
TRBJ1-6 few TRBD1 TRBV14 TGTGCCAGCAGCCAAGGACAGGGTTATAATTCACCCCTCCACTTT CASSQGQGYNSPLHF
TRBJ1-1 NA NA TRBV18 TGTGCCAGCTCACCACCGTTTCCAGCTGAAGCTTTCTTT CASSPPFPAEAFF
TRBJ1-1 NA NA TRBV12-3/TRBV12-4 TGTGCCAGCAGTTTAAAAGAGGGCCTGGGGGCTTTCTTT CASSLKEGLGAFF
TRBJ1-1 NA TRBD1 TRBV29-1 TGCAGCGTTGGCGTTTCCCGGGCAGGGGGCCTAGCGAGCACTGAAGCTTTCTTT CSVGVSRAGGLASTEAFF
TRBJ1-4 NA NA TRBV19 TGTGCCAGTAGTATTGGTGGAGGTAATGAAAAACTGTTTTTT CASSIGGGNEKLFF
TRBJ1-6 NA NA TRBV2 TGTGCCAGCAGGTCTGGACAGACCTATAATTCACCCCTCCACTTT CASRSGQTYNSPLHF
TRBJ2-7 once NA TRBV5-1 TGCGCCAGCAGCTTGACAGGGAAGTTTGGCGAGCAGTACTTC CASSLTGKFGEQYF
TRBJ1-1 NA TRBD1 TRBV5-1 TGCGCCAGCAGCGTATCCGGGACAGGGATTACTGAAGCTTTCTTT CASSVSGTGITEAFF
TRBJ1-5 NA NA TRBV2 TGTGCCAGCAGTGGTCAAGGGCATCAGCCCCAGCATTTT CASSGQGHQPQHF
TRBJ1-2 NA TRBD1 TRBV5-1 TGCGCCAGCAGTTATGACAGGGCCACGTATGGCTACACCTTC CASSYDRATYGYTF
TRBJ2-7 NA NA TRBV5-6 TGTGCCAGCAGCTTGGCGATGGGCGAGCAGTACTTC CASSLAMGEQYF